The 29 T cell receptor beta chains listed next were all sequenced from one sample in a study of beta chain features in type 1 diabetes. The investigators reverse transcribed all of the isolated RNA, so they sequenced expressed TCRB transcripts. Method: immunoSEQ multiplex PCR; TCRdb's copy keeps in-frame clones and lacks some. The repertoire holds 900,000 or so clones, with roughly 17% as singletons. Material for sequencing was naive CD4+ T cells from blood. These receptor sequences come from a woman in her late teens or twenties in good health.

The V and J genes are TRBV14 and TRBJ2-2; D ambiguous. Between the trimmed V and J ends, which lost 5 bases and 1 base, there was a span of 8 bases. The germline V gene encodes CDR1 SGHDN and CDR2 FVKESK. The CDR3 is made up of 14 amino acids. The CDR3 protein is CASSKARNTGELFF. The CDR3 DNA sequence: TGTGCCAGCAGCAAGGCCCGGAACACCGGGGAGCTGTTTTTT. The whole variable domain, filled in from reference TRBV14 and TRBJ2-2, reads EAGVTQFPSHSVIEKGQTVTLRCDPISGHDNLYWYRRVMGKEIKFLLHFVKESKQDESGMPNNRFLAERTGGTYSTLKVQPAELEDSGVYFCASSKARNTGELFFGEGSRLTVL.

The chain links TRBV28 to TRBJ1-5; the match to TRBD1 covers 9 bases. The CDR3 totals 15 residues. V trimming: 5 bases; J trimming: 7 bases; junction bases outside the gene matches: 9. Germline assignment: CDR1 MDHEN and CDR2 SYDVKM. CDR3 bases: TGTGCCAGCAGTCCGTATTGGGACAGGGTCCAGCCCCAGCATTTT. This sequence encodes CASSPYWDRVQPQHF.

CDR3 DNA: TGTGCCAGCAACAGCGGCCCCTACAATGAGCAGTTCTTC. Protein sequence: CASNSGPYNEQFF. This chain links TRBV28 with TRBJ2-1, with D possibly matching TRBD2 (5 bases). Germline V gene lookup returns CDR1 MDHEN and CDR2 SYDVKM. V was shortened by 7 bases and J by 2 bases, with 9 bases between the two germline ends. The CDR3 consists of 13 residues.

The chain links TRBV5-1 to TRBJ2-3; TRBD2 agrees at 7 bases. This CDR3 spans 17 amino acids. V shed 0 bases, J shed 1 base, and the junction held 8 bases outside the gene matches. The germline CDR1 and CDR2 sequences are SGHRS and YFSETQ. DNA of the CDR3: TGCGCCAGCAGCTTGGCGTCTAGCGGATCCGGCACAGATACGCAGTATTTT. Its protein product is CASSLASSGSGTDTQYF.

This clone came up a few times. The chain is built from TRBV20-1 and TRBJ2-5; TRBD1 might be the D (6 bases). V lost 5 bases, J lost 5 bases, and 9 bases lay in between. Germline V gives CDR1 DFQATT, CDR2 SNEGSKA (reference sequence). The CDR3 contains 11 residues. The CDR3 loop reads CSAGQRETQYF. CDR3 nucleotides: TGCAGTGCTGGACAGAGGGAGACCCAGTACTTC.

V gene TRBV7-9 combines with J gene TRBJ1-4; no reliable D call. V was trimmed by 4 bases and J by 9 bases, leaving 15 bases between them. Germline CDR1 reads SEHNR; CDR2 reads FQNEAQ (reference sequence). The CDR3 loop spans 14 amino acids. In nucleotides, the CDR3 is TGTGCCAGCAGCTCACAAGCCGCAGGACAAAAACTGTTTTTT. This encodes CASSSQAAGQKLFF. Supplemented by reference TRBV7-9 and TRBJ1-4, the full variable domain reads DTGVSQNPRHKITKRGQNVTFRCDPISEHNRLYWYRQTLGQGPEFLTYFQNEAQLEKSRLLSDRFSAERPKGSFSTLEIQRTEQGDSAMYLCASSSQAAGQKLFFGSGTQLSVL.

The chain uses TRBV7-2 and TRBJ2-6; D gene unclear. V was shortened by 5 bases and J by 0 bases, with 14 bases between the two germline ends. The CDR3 loop spans 17 amino acids. The germline V gene has CDR1 SGHTA and CDR2 FQGNSA. DNA for the CDR3: TGTGCCAGCAGCCTTTTCGGACGGAGCTCTGGGGCCAACGTCCTGACTTTC. This encodes CASSLFGRSSGANVLTF.

This clone turned up a few times. This chain joins TRBV5-4 and TRBJ2-3; 10 positions agree with TRBD2. V was pared by 4 bases and J by 4 bases, with 6 bases of the junction left unmatched. There are 15 residues in the CDR3. Germline V gene data show CDR1 as SGHNT and CDR2 as YYREEE (reference sequence). The CDR3 here is CASSQALAGADTQYF. The DNA of the CDR3 is TGTGCCAGCAGCCAGGCGCTAGCGGGAGCAGATACGCAGTATTTT.

The chain combines TRBV9 with TRBJ1-3; D call uncertain. Germline CDR1 is SGDLS and CDR2 is YYNGEE. The CDR3 is made up of 14 amino acids. Trimming removed 2 bases from V and 4 bases from J, with 10 bases in between. The CDR3 loop is CASSVMGIGNTIYF. In DNA form, the CDR3 reads TGTGCCAGCAGCGTCATGGGGATCGGAAACACCATATATTTT.

This clone was detected a few times. The chain links TRBV25-1 to TRBJ2-7; 7 bases are a match to TRBD2. Germline V gives CDR1 MGHDK, CDR2 SYGVNS. V shed 6 bases, J shed 4 bases, and the junction held 6 bases outside the gene matches. The CDR3 is 13 residues long. CDR3 protein: CASRRTGGYEQYF. The CDR3 nucleotides read TGTGCCAGCAGACGAACGGGGGGATACGAGCAGTACTTC.

The sample holds a few counts of this clone. The V call is TRBV7-8, the J call TRBJ2-4; unclear D gene. There are 18 residues in the CDR3. CDR1 is SGHVS, CDR2 FQNEAQ, per germline. V lost 1 base and J 0 bases, leaving 16 bases between the germline ends. The CDR3: CASSLGPTAVLAKNIQYF. CDR3 nucleotides: TGTGCCAGCAGCTTAGGTCCGACGGCAGTCCTAGCCAAAAACATTCAGTACTTC.

This clone was seen a few times. The chain joins TRBV7-2 to TRBJ2-7; D possibly uses TRBD1 or TRBD2 (6 bases each). The V gene lost 1 base and the J gene lost 6 bases, with 16 bases spanning the gap. The CDR3 runs to 15 residues. The V gene's germline CDR1 is SGHTA and CDR2 FQGNSA. CDR3 loop: CASSLEGGRPGEQYF. The CDR3 DNA is TGTGCCAGCAGCTTAGAGGGGGGTAGGCCTGGCGAGCAGTACTTC.

The chain links TRBV6-5 to TRBJ2-1; 7 nucleotides agree with TRBD2. This CDR3 contains 13 residues. The J segment lost 10 bases and the V segment lost 5 bases, leaving 8 bases of the junction unmatched. From germline, CDR1 is MNHEY and CDR2 SVGAGI. The DNA of the CDR3 is TGTGCCAGCAGTCTAGTGATAGCGGGCGAGCAGTTCTTC. Protein sequence: CASSLVIAGEQFF.

This clone was detected only a few times. V gene TRBV29-1 combines with J gene TRBJ2-3; a possible D gene is TRBD2 (6 bases). The CDR3 length is 14 residues. V was cut by 6 bases and J by 1 base, with 14 bases left in between. Germline CDR1 is SQVTM and CDR2 is ANQGSEA. The CDR3 region is CSVTGTRGTDTQYF. As DNA, the CDR3 is TGCAGCGTCACCGGGACTCGCGGCACAGATACGCAGTATTTT.

This clone was picked up a small number of times. The V call is TRBV4-3, the J call TRBJ2-3, with 7 bases fitting TRBD2. CDR3 size: 17 residues. V shed 0 bases, J shed 4 bases, and the junction held 10 bases outside the gene matches. Germline V CDR1 and CDR2: LGHNA, YSLEER. The CDR3 loop is CASSQDRRLAIPDTQYF. In DNA form, the CDR3 reads TGCGCCAGCAGCCAAGATCGACGACTAGCAATCCCAGATACGCAGTATTTT.

The rearrangement joins TRBV5-8 to TRBJ2-1; 7 bases match TRBD1. This CDR3 contains 15 residues. Trimming took 2 bases from V and 2 from J; bases not matched to a gene: 4. Germline CDR1 is SGHTS and CDR2 is YDEGEE. DNA of the CDR3: TGTGCCAGCAGCTTACCGGGACAGACCTACAATGAGCAGTTCTTC. This codes for CASSLPGQTYNEQFF. The variable domain in full, with the rest retrieved from reference TRBV5-8 and TRBJ2-1, is EAGVTQSPTHLIKTRGQQATLRCSPISGHTSVYWYQQALGLGLQFLLWYDEGEERNRGNFPPRFSGRQFPNYSSELNVNALELEDSALYLCASSLPGQTYNEQFFGPGTRLTVL.

Only a few counts were recorded for this clone. The rearrangement joins TRBV29-1 to TRBJ1-1; TRBD1 matches at 7 bases. This CDR3 comprises 15 residues. The trim removed 4 bases at V and 1 base at J, leaving 9 bases unmatched. Germline CDR1 SQVTM, CDR2 ANQGSEA. CDR3: CSVVSAGGRNTEAFF. CDR3 DNA sequence: TGCAGCGTTGTTTCGGCAGGGGGAAGGAACACTGAAGCTTTCTTT.

This clone was seen a handful of times. V is TRBV18 and J is TRBJ2-3; D is undetermined. V dropped 3 bases and J dropped 2 bases, with 9 bases sitting between them. Germline V gene lookup returns CDR1 KGHSH and CDR2 LQKENI. The CDR3 consists of 14 residues. The CDR3: CASSPQVYTDTQYF. In DNA, the CDR3 is TGTGCCAGCTCACCTCAGGTTTACACAGATACGCAGTATTTT.

The sample holds a few counts of this clone. The rearrangement links TRBV18 to TRBJ2-7, with a possible D match to TRBD1 (7 bases). V lost 5 bases to trimming and J lost 7 bases, with 15 bases between them. The CDR3 has 13 residues. Germline CDR1 is KGHSH and CDR2 is LQKENI. CDR3 sequence: CASSAGQLNEQYF. The CDR3 bases are TGTGCCAGCTCAGCGGGACAGCTAAATGAGCAGTACTTC.

The gene calls are TRBV5-1 and TRBJ1-1; D unresolved. This CDR3 has 14 residues. Trimming removed 5 bases from V and 1 base from J, with 12 bases in between. In germline, CDR1 is SGHRS, CDR2 YFSETQ. CDR3 region: CASRTEDWNTEAFF. The CDR3 bases are TGCGCCAGCAGAACGGAGGATTGGAACACTGAAGCTTTCTTT. Based on the CDR3 plus reference TRBV5-1 and TRBJ1-1, the full variable domain is KAGVTQTPRYLIKTRGQQVTLSCSPISGHRSVSWYQQTPGQGLQFLFEYFSETQRNKGNFPGRFSGRQFSNSRSEMNVSTLELGDSALYLCASRTEDWNTEAFFGQGTRLTVV.

The CDR3 DNA reads TGTGCCAGCAGCTTAGTTGGCAGAACACGGACTAGCGGGCTCTACGAGCAGTACTTC. It yields the protein CASSLVGRTRTSGLYEQYF. The rearrangement uses TRBV11-1 and TRBJ2-7, with 11 nucleotides matching TRBD2. The germline V gene encodes CDR1 SGHAT and CDR2 FQDESV (reference sequence). V gave up 1 base and J gave up 3 bases; unmatched junction bases: 14. This CDR3 has 19 residues.

The rearrangement links TRBV25-1 to TRBJ2-6; 10 bases are shared with TRBD1. This CDR3 has 17 residues. Germline V gene sequence: CDR1 MGHDK, CDR2 SYGVNS. Unmatched junction bases numbered 7, after V lost 4 bases and J lost 4 bases. CDR3 nucleotides: TGTGCCAGCAGTGTTCCCGGGACAGGGGTCGGGGCCAACGTCCTGACTTTC. It translates to CASSVPGTGVGANVLTF.

The chain has TRBV7-2 and TRBJ1-1; TRBD1 might be the D (5 bases). Germline V gene lookup returns CDR1 SGHTA and CDR2 FQGNSA. The CDR3 has 15 residues. V was clipped by 0 bases and J by 5 bases, with 13 bases between them. In nucleotides, the CDR3 is TGTGCCAGCAGCTTAGCTGGGGGTTTGGCGACTGAAGCTTTCTTT. This codes for CASSLAGGLATEAFF.

This rearrangement joins TRBV7-2 to TRBJ2-6, with D hard to call. Trimming left V 3 bases short and J 4 bases short, with 4 bases between. Germline V gives CDR1 SGHTA, CDR2 FQGNSA. This CDR3 is built from 13 residues. This CDR3 reads CASSLRGANVLTF. CDR3 sequence (DNA): TGTGCCAGCAGCTTGAGGGGGGCCAACGTCCTGACTTTC.

The rearrangement links TRBV7-2 to TRBJ2-3; D ambiguous. Germline CDR1 is SGHTA and CDR2 is FQGNSA. This CDR3 has 12 residues. V was pared by 5 bases and J by 0 bases, with 3 bases between. CDR3 nucleotides: TGTGCCAGCAGCCCGAGCACAGATACGCAGTATTTT. It is translated as CASSPSTDTQYF.

This clone was counted a few times. This chain connects TRBV5-1 to TRBJ2-3, with unresolved D. Between the trimmed V and J ends, which lost 3 bases and 2 bases, there was a span of 4 bases. The germline CDR1 and CDR2 sequences are SGHRS and YFSETQ. This CDR3 has 12 amino acids. CDR3 nucleotides: TGCGCCAGCAGCTCGGACACAGATACGCAGTATTTT. It encodes CASSSDTDTQYF.

This clone turned up a few times. This chain joins TRBV11-2 and TRBJ1-5; D perhaps matches TRBD1 (6 bases). Germline values: CDR1 SGHAT, CDR2 FQNNGV. The CDR3 is 15 amino acids. V shed 4 bases and J shed 3 bases, with 13 bases lying between them. The CDR3 nucleotides are TGTGCCAGCAGCTCTGCTACAGGGTTCAATCAGCCCCAGCATTTT. This codes for CASSSATGFNQPQHF.

This clone was detected only a few times. This sequence joins TRBV7-2 and TRBJ1-6; D remains ambiguous. CDR3 length: 14 residues. Germline-derived CDR1 and CDR2 are SGHTA and FQGNSA. V lost 3 bases and J 10 bases, leaving 13 bases between the germline ends. CDR3 coding DNA: TGTGCCAGCAGCTTGGGTTTGGGGAACTCACCCCTCCACTTT. It is translated as CASSLGLGNSPLHF.

This clone has more than one count but fewer than ten. V usage is TRBV7-2 and J usage is TRBJ2-2, with 9 bases matching TRBD1. Trimming took 4 bases from V and 7 from J; bases not matched to a gene: 13. CDR1 and CDR2 (germline): SGHTA, FQGNSA. CDR3 length: 17 amino acids. CDR3 coding DNA: TGTGCCAGCAGCTGGTACCGGGACAGGGATAAAGGCGGGGAGCTGTTTTTT. Amino acids: CASSWYRDRDKGGELFF.